This T cell receptor beta chain comes out of a study of shared T cell receptors in the human thymus. Profiling relied on immunoSEQ multiplex PCR, and the TCRdb table lists in-frame clones only, not all of them. The table lists under 450,000 clones, 95% of them singletons. CDR1 and CDR2 (germline): MDHEN, SYDVKM. This CDR3 comprises 15 residues. Trimming took 3 bases from V and 4 from J, leaving 15 bases between them. The rearrangement links TRBV28 to TRBJ1-1; weak D call: TRBD1 (5 bases). The receptor comes from a human donor. Sequencing used thymocytes. CDR3 DNA sequence: TGTGCCAGCAGTTTGGGGGGGGATTCGGGCACTGAAGCTTTCTTT. As protein: CASSLGGDSGTEAFF.